One and the same sample provided the 30 T cell receptor delta chains below, sequenced in a study of gamma-delta chains in newborns, infants, children. TCRdb re-called the reads using CATT. The sample lists around 11,000 delta-chain clones, about 3.6% seen once, with around 8.6% in the top ten. Sequencing was performed on blood. These receptors came from a child who was a newborn, infant or young child, either healthy, febrile or measles-vaccinated (not recorded which).

The V call is TRDV1, the J call TRDJ1, with TRDD3 as a possible D gene (8 bases). The CDR3 has 17 residues. V gave up 4 bases and J gave up 7 bases, with 25 bases separating them. Germline V gene data show CDR1 as TSWWSYY and CDR2 as QGS. CDR3 residues: CALGVSFLAWGTRKLIF. CDR3 nucleotide sequence: TGTGCTCTTGGGGTATCCTTCCTTGCCTGGGGGACGCGTAAACTCATCTTT.

The table lists this clone with a few counts. V is TRDV2 and J is TRDJ1, with 10 bases lining up with TRDD3. Germline CDR1 GEAIGNYY, CDR2 EKD. J was trimmed by 3 bases and V by 3 bases; bases with no gene match: 9. CDR3 length: 16 amino acids. CDR3 sequence: CACDPLGGYASDKLIF. The CDR3 DNA reads TGTGCCTGTGACCCCCTCGGGGGATACGCTTCCGATAAACTCATCTTT.

This clone came up a few times. Other DNA sequences in the sample encode the same CDR3. The chain combines TRDV1 with TRDJ1; the match to TRDD3 covers 8 bases. CDR3 size: 22 residues. Unmatched junction bases numbered 22, after V lost 1 base and J lost 0 bases. CDR1 and CDR2 (germline): TSWWSYY, QGS. The DNA of the CDR3 is TGTGCTCTTGGGGAACATCCTCCCTCAGGGGATGGGGATACAGGGTACACCGATAAACTCATCTTT. Its protein product is CALGEHPPSGDGDTGYTDKLIF.

The chain uses TRDV1 and TRDJ1; 10 bases fit TRDD3. Germline V CDR1 and CDR2: TSWWSYY, QGS. The CDR3 totals 24 residues. The J segment lost 0 bases and the V segment lost 1 base, leaving 26 bases of the junction unmatched. The CDR3 spells CALGEPSIHSYRGIRGFYTDKLIF. CDR3 sequence (DNA): TGTGCTCTTGGGGAACCATCTATCCATTCCTACCGGGGGATACGCGGTTTTTACACCGATAAACTCATCTTT.

By share of the sample, this clone is medium-sized. No DNA is shown, since the ends of the CDR3 on it are uncertain; the CDR3 is the one TCRdb lists. The chain employs TRAV29/DV5 and TRDJ1; the table calls TRDD3, which could not be checked here. CDR1 is NSMFDY and CDR2 is ISSIKDK in the germline V gene. The CDR3 totals 23 residues, both ends included. This CDR3 is CSVLLCSKLWVKLGDTHTDKLIF.

This clone was observed a handful of times. The chain uses TRDV1 and TRDJ1, with 8 positions matching TRDD3. This CDR3 comprises 21 residues. J was trimmed by 0 bases and V by 2 bases; bases with no gene match: 20. Germline CDR1 is TSWWSYY and CDR2 is QGS. The CDR3 protein is CALGEGASSLLGARYTDKLIF. The DNA of the CDR3 is TGTGCTCTTGGGGAAGGAGCTTCCTCCTTACTGGGGGCCAGGTACACCGATAAACTCATCTTT.

This clone was picked up a small number of times. The J gene is TRDJ1, the V gene TRDV1; a possible D gene is TRDD2 (5 bases). The CDR3 length is 12 residues. The V end lost 9 bases, the J end lost 5 bases, and 13 bases lay between the germline ends. Looked up from germline, CDR1 is TSWWSYY and CDR2 is QGS. The CDR3 region is CALALPRDKLIF. CDR3 bases: TGTGCTCTCGCCCTACCTAGGGATAAACTCATCTTT.

To note about this clone: The same CDR3 also results from other DNA sequences found in this sample. The chain employs TRDV2 and TRDJ1; 12 bases agree with TRDD3. The CDR3 is 17 amino acids. Unmatched junction bases numbered 7, after V lost 2 bases and J lost 1 base. Germline V CDR1 and CDR2: GEAIGNYY, EKD. CDR3 DNA sequence: TGTGCCTGTGACAACATAAACTGGGGGATACTCACCGATAAACTCATCTTT. This encodes CACDNINWGILTDKLIF.

The rearrangement links TRDV2 to TRDJ3, with D possibly matching TRDD3 (5 bases). The V gene lost 1 base and the J gene lost 0 bases, with 12 bases spanning the gap. The length of the CDR3 is 18 residues. Germline values: CDR1 GEAIGNYY, CDR2 EKD. The CDR3 reads CACDTGVPSSWDTRQMFF. As DNA, the CDR3 is TGTGCCTGTGACACTGGGGTTCCATCCTCCTGGGACACCCGACAGATGTTTTTC.

Points on this clone: A junction boundary mismatches the germline segment, possibly from a read error. The sample contains more than one DNA sequence encoding this CDR3. The chain couples TRAV29/DV5 to TRDJ1; tentative D call: TRDD3 (6 bases). The CDR3 has 16 residues. Germline CDR1 NSMFDY, CDR2 ISSIKDK. For the CDR3, the DNA is TGTGCAGCAAGCCGAAAACTGGGTGGCAACACCGATAAACTCACCTTT. Its protein is CAASRKLGGNTDKLTF. The full variable domain, rest sourced from reference TRAV29/DV5 and TRDJ1, is DQQVKQNSPSLSVQEGRISILNCDYTNSMFDYFLWYKKYPAEGPTFLISISSIKDKNEDGRFTVFLNKSAKHLSLHIVPSQPGDSAVYFCAASRKLGGNTDKLTFGKGTRVTVEP.

In the case of this clone: A junction end diverges from the germline sequence, so it may reflect a read error. V is TRDV1 and J is TRDJ1, with D perhaps TRDD3 (6 bases). This CDR3 is 16 amino acids long. Looked up from germline, CDR1 is TSWWSYY and CDR2 is QGS. The CDR3 loop reads CAPGDPKNEGADKLIF. DNA for the CDR3: TGTGCTCCTGGGGACCCTAAGAATGAGGGGGCCGATAAACTCATCTTT.

In regard to this clone: One end of the junction varies from germline; a read error may be responsible. The chain has TRDV1 and TRDJ1; 9 bases map to TRDD3. Germline CDR1 reads TSWWSYY; CDR2 reads QGS. This CDR3 has 19 residues. The CDR3 reads CAPGEPPPGIRPYTDKLIF. The CDR3 DNA reads TGTGCTCCTGGGGAACCGCCTCCGGGGATACGGCCGTACACCGATAAACTCATCTTT.

For this clone: This may be a read error: a much more frequent sequence differs by one nucleotide. The sample contains more than one DNA sequence encoding this CDR3. The V and J genes are TRDV1 and TRDJ2, with 8 positions matching TRDD3. CDR1 and CDR2 from the germline V gene are TSWWSYY and QGS. Trimming removed 4 bases from V and 6 bases from J; junction bases left unmatched: 19. This CDR3 is built from 19 residues. CDR3 region: CALGGPGLLWGKRPAQLFF. The CDR3 DNA reads TGTGCTCTTGGGGGACCAGGCCTCCTCTGGGGGAAGCGTCCAGCACAACTCTTCTTT.

This clone was counted a few times. The chain links TRDV2 to TRDJ3, with 11 positions matching TRDD3. The CDR3 has 19 residues. Germline CDR1 reads GEAIGNYY; CDR2 reads EKD. The V segment lost 0 bases and the J segment 3 bases; nucleotides outside the gene matches: 6. Written as DNA, the CDR3 is TGTGCCTGTGACACCGCTGGGGGATACCGTAGCTGGGACACCCGACAGATGTTTTTC. This sequence encodes CACDTAGGYRSWDTRQMFF.

The chain joins TRDV1 to TRDJ1; TRDD3 matches 11 bases. This CDR3 is 23 amino acids long. Trimming cost V 5 bases and J 0 bases; bases outside gene matches: 26. Germline lookup yields CDR1 TSWWSYY and CDR2 QGS. The CDR3 loop is CALGPSHLGREVGDTLNTDKLIF. CDR3 DNA sequence: TGTGCTCTTGGGCCTTCCCACCTCGGACGTGAGGTGGGGGATACGCTAAACACCGATAAACTCATCTTT.

Concerning this clone: The likely explanation is a read error, given a far larger clone one base away. J is TRDJ1 and V is TRDV2; TRDD3 agrees at 9 bases. V trimming: 1 base; J trimming: 3 bases; junction bases outside the gene matches: 8. The CDR3 contains 16 residues. Germline V CDR1 and CDR2: GEAIGNYY, EKD. CDR3 loop: CACDTLTGGDADKLIF. CDR3 DNA sequence: TGTGCCTGTGACACTCTTACTGGGGGAGACGCCGATAAACTCATCTTT.

This clone was found a few times. This chain uses TRDV1 with TRDJ1; 10 nucleotides line up with TRDD3. J was trimmed by 2 bases and V by 2 bases; bases with no gene match: 26. Germline values: CDR1 TSWWSYY, CDR2 QGS. The CDR3 has 23 residues. Written as DNA, the CDR3 is TGTGCTCTTGGGGAATTGGAATTCCACTGGGGGATTCCCTGTGAGGGGTTGACCGATAAACTCATCTTT. Translating gives CALGELEFHWGIPCEGLTDKLIF.

A word on this clone: This sequence is one base from a far larger clone and is likely a read error. Other nucleotide sequences from this sample produce the same CDR3. The gene calls are TRDV2 and TRDJ1; unclear D gene. CDR1 is GEAIGNYY, CDR2 EKD, per germline. The CDR3 covers 18 residues. V shed 0 bases and J shed 8 bases, with 27 bases lying between them. This chain's CDR3 is CACDTVATLGPRVDKLIF. CDR3 coding DNA: TGTGCCTGTGACACCGTAGCCACCCTCGGGCCCCGTGTCGACAAACTCATCTTT.

This clone was counted only a few times. This chain joins TRDV1 and TRDJ1; D possibly corresponds to TRDD3 (5 bases). The germline V gene has CDR1 TSWWSYY and CDR2 QGS. V dropped 5 bases and J dropped 6 bases, with 25 bases sitting between them. This CDR3 comprises 17 residues. The CDR3 spells CALGRLGGDPDAHKLIF. The CDR3 DNA is TGTGCTCTTGGGCGCCTTGGTGGGGACCCCGATGCCCATAAACTCATCTTT.

In this sample, this clone turned up a few times. Its ends do not fully match the called genes, so a read error is possible. Other DNA sequences in the sample encode the same CDR3. CDR3 nucleotides: TGCGCCTGTGACACGGTTAGCTCCTGGGACACCCGACAGATGTTTTTC. It yields the protein CACDTVSSWDTRQMFF. The chain couples TRDV2 to TRDJ3, with D hard to call. The CDR3 covers 16 residues. The germline gives CDR1 GEAIGNYY, CDR2 EKD.

This clone is deemed medium-sized. V usage is TRDV2 and J usage is TRDJ1, with 9 bases aligning to TRDD3. Trimming took 3 bases from V and 1 from J; bases not matched to a gene: 14. Per germline, CDR1 GEAIGNYY and CDR2 EKD. The CDR3 totals 18 residues. The CDR3 nucleotides read TGTGCCTGTGACCCCCTTCATAGTACTGGGGGAACCACCGATAAACTCATCTTT. This sequence encodes CACDPLHSTGGTTDKLIF.

This clone came up a few times. This rearrangement joins TRDV1 to TRDJ1, with 9 bases lining up with TRDD3. CDR1 is TSWWSYY, CDR2 QGS, per germline. This CDR3 is 21 amino acids long. With V trimmed by 3 bases and J by 1 base, 21 bases remained unmatched. The CDR3 here is CALGEGGPPFTGGLRTDKLIF. In nucleotides, the CDR3 is TGTGCTCTTGGGGAGGGGGGCCCGCCCTTTACTGGGGGACTCCGCACCGATAAACTCATCTTT.

The chain recombines TRDV1 with TRDJ1; D possibly corresponds to TRDD3 (6 bases). Trimming removed 1 base from V and 0 bases from J, with 18 bases in between. In germline, CDR1 is TSWWSYY, CDR2 QGS. CDR3 length: 18 amino acids. CDR3 protein: CALGERIWGRRDTDKLIF. As DNA, the CDR3 is TGTGCTCTTGGGGAACGTATCTGGGGACGCCGAGACACCGATAAACTCATCTTT.

With regard to this clone: One end of the junction does not line up with germline, which may come from a read error. Other DNA sequences in the same sample also yield this CDR3. V and J are TRDV3 and TRDJ1, with a tentative D call TRDD2 (7 bases). CDR1 and CDR2 (germline): TVYSNPD, GDNSRS (reference sequence). The CDR3 contains 19 residues. CDR3 in amino acids: CAIGSFLRRTGFYTDKLIF. For the CDR3, the DNA is TGTGCCATAGGATCCTTCCTCAGACGTACTGGGTTTTACACTGATAAACTCATCTTT.

This clone has more than one count but fewer than ten. The V gene is TRDV1, the J gene TRDJ1, with D possibly matching TRDD3 (7 bases). Germline loops: CDR1 TSWWSYY, CDR2 QGS. Trimming stripped 3 bases from V and 0 bases from J, with 29 bases between. This CDR3 region has 21 residues. In DNA, the CDR3 is TGTGCTCTTGGGGACCCTTCCAGCTGCCCTGGGGATATCGGAGACACCGATAAACTCATCTTT. Translated, it gives CALGDPSSCPGDIGDTDKLIF.

This clone was found a few times. This specimen includes other DNA sequences encoding the same CDR3. V gene TRDV2 combines with J gene TRDJ1, with TRDD3 matching over 7 bases. This CDR3 comprises 15 residues. J was trimmed by 3 bases and V by 0 bases; bases with no gene match: 6. Germline CDR1 GEAIGNYY, CDR2 EKD. The DNA for the CDR3 is TGTGCCTGTGACACCGTTCTGGGGGGCCCCGATAAACTCATCTTT. This encodes CACDTVLGGPDKLIF.

This clone was counted a few times. The J gene is TRDJ1, the V gene TRDV1; TRDD3 agrees at 8 bases. Germline loops: CDR1 TSWWSYY, CDR2 QGS. CDR3 length: 26 residues. The V and J ends lost 1 base and 0 bases, in that order; junction bases with no gene match: 34. In DNA form, the CDR3 reads TGTGCTCTTGGGGAACGACTGGGTATCTACCCGACCCACTGGGGGCCCCACGAGACGTACACCGATAAACTCATCTTT. It yields the protein CALGERLGIYPTHWGPHETYTDKLIF.

V is TRDV2 and J is TRDJ1, with 12 bases lining up with TRDD3. CDR1 GEAIGNYY and CDR2 EKD come from the germline V gene. Trimming removed 6 bases from V and 4 bases from J; junction bases left unmatched: 20. This CDR3 region has 19 residues. The CDR3 region is CACSVLGDTWGYTDDKLIF. The CDR3 DNA reads TGTGCCTGTTCCGTACTGGGGGATACATGGGGATACACGGACGATAAACTCATCTTT.

This clone was counted between two and nine times. The gene calls are TRDV2 and TRDJ3; 13 positions agree with TRDD3. V shed 3 bases, J shed 1 base, and the junction held 8 bases outside the gene matches. CDR3 size: 20 residues. The V gene's germline CDR1 is GEAIGNYY and CDR2 EKD. CDR3: CACDSLLGDTASWDTRQMFF. CDR3 nucleotides: TGTGCCTGTGACTCCTTACTGGGGGATACGGCGTCCTGGGACACCCGACAGATGTTTTTC.

This clone was observed a handful of times. An end of the junction differs from the germline gene, which may be a read error. The chain couples TRDV1 to TRDJ1; D might be TRDD3 (9 bases). Germline V CDR1 and CDR2: TSWWSYY, QGS. CDR3 length equals 19 residues. CDR3 residues: CALGKLTSYGGYWLDKLIF. The CDR3, as DNA: TGTGCTCTTGGGAAACTTACTTCCTACGGGGGATACTGGCTCGATAAACTCATCTTT.